The present T cell receptor (beta chain) was sequenced within a study of early T cells in non-severe SARS-CoV-2 infection. Whole-study context: Chains were not paired, and sequencing was done on bulk RNA from unsorted whole blood. Findings and limits, study-wide: Matching with VDJdb favored anti-spike CD8 responses (missing private and CD4 specificities).

Molecules of cDNA were individually given unique molecular identifiers that were attached to them. Each CDR3 protein is one row after TCRdb ran MiXCR on the 5' RACE reads. This table holds 50,000 to 75,000 distinct CDR3 sequences, around 13% found once. The ends lost 5 bases at V and 0 bases at J; junction bases unmatched: 5. The CDR3 is made up of 15 amino acids. Looked up from germline, CDR1 is MGHDK and CDR2 is SYGVNS. To note about this clonotype: What it binds is unknown.

The chain links TRBV25-1 to TRBJ2-3; the match to TRBD2 covers 7 bases. This TCR was sampled from an adult who was a healthcare worker with PCR-confirmed SARS-CoV-2 infection or an uninfected control (not recorded which). The donor label of this sample is uncertain. The sequencing used whole blood, collected at baseline. The CDR3: CASSSSGPSTDTQYF. The DNA for the CDR3 is TGTGCCAGCAGTTCTAGCGGACCTAGCACAGATACGCAGTATTTT.